These T cell receptor beta chains were read from a single sample in a study of T cell repertoires in cytomegalovirus infection. A single record per CDR3 protein comes from TCRdb applying MiXCR to the reads. The table includes some 940,000 distinct CDR3 sequences, around 31% detected once. These receptors have no known antigen. The sequenced sample was cultured CD8+ T cells from PBMCs, obtained from culture after CMV antigen stimulation. The receptors here all came from a human donor in good health (CMV status not recorded). Some clones in this sample may be carry-over from other donors' samples. CDR3s include the opening cysteine and the closing phenylalanine or tryptophan. Each record gives: J gene, CDR3 length, V gene, CDR3 protein.

TRBJ1-2 | 16 | TRBV5-6 | CASMTDRSLANYGYTF
TRBJ2-4 | 13 | TRBV12-3/TRBV12-4 | CASSLGAGIKEYF
TRBJ2-2 | 13 | TRBV27 | CASTGNLAGELFF
TRBJ2-1 | 15 | TRBV24-1 | CATSDTRLVGDEQFF
TRBJ2-2 | 16 | TRBV12-3/TRBV12-4 | CASFSAGTGNTGELFF
TRBJ2-7 | 16 | TRBV6-2/TRBV6-3 | CASSYTHRGDLYEQYF
TRBJ1-1 | 11 | TRBV29-1 | CSVEGRVEAFF
TRBJ2-3 | 17 | TRBV10-3 | CAISGGGSGGFTDTQYF
TRBJ1-2 | 15 | TRBV6-5 | CASSLVYSKQYGYTF
TRBJ1-1 | 15 | TRBV14 | CASSQGFRENTEAFF
TRBJ1-2 | 14 | TRBV12-3/TRBV12-4 | CASNRQGAFYGYTF
TRBJ1-1 | 15 | TRBV15 | CATSREQGAWTEAFF
TRBJ2-7 | 16 | TRBV7-6 | CASSLAPHDGSYEQYF
TRBJ1-5 | 18 | TRBV6-2/TRBV6-3 | CASRTGTTLPNSNQPQHF
TRBJ2-5 | 17 | TRBV6-2/TRBV6-3 | CASSYSPSGGARETQYF
TRBJ2-7 | 14 | TRBV19 | CASSIVGTAYEQYF
TRBJ2-2 | 15 | TRBV7-6 | CASTICSGGFEELFF
TRBJ2-7 | 17 | TRBV27 | CASSFLGGPEGRDEQYF
TRBJ2-2 | 17 | TRBV27 | CASSLESRGGLTGELFF